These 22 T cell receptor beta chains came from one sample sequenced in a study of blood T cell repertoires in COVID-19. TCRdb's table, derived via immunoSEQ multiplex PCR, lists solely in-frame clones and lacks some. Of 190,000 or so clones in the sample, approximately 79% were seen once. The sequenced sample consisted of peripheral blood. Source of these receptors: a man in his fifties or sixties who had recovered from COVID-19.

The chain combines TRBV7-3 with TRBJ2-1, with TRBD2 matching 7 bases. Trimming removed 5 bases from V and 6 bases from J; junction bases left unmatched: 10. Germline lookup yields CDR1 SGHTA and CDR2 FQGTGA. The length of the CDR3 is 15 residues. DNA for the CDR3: TGTGCCAGCAGCCCAATCCGCGGGAGAGGCAATGAGCAGTTCTTC. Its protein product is CASSPIRGRGNEQFF.

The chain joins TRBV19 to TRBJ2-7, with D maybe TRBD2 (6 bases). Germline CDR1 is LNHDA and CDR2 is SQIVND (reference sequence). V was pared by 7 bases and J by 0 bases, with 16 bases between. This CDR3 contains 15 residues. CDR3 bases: TGTGCCAGTAAGGAGGGGCAGAAGAGCTCCTACGAGCAGTACTTC. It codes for CASKEGQKSSYEQYF.

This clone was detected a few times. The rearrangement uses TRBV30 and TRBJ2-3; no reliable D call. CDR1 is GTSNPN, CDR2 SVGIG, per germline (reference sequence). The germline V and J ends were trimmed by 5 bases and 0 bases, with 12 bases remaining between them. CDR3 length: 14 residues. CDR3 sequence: CAWSQSTSTDTQYF. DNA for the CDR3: TGTGCCTGGTCACAGTCCACTAGCACAGATACGCAGTATTTT.

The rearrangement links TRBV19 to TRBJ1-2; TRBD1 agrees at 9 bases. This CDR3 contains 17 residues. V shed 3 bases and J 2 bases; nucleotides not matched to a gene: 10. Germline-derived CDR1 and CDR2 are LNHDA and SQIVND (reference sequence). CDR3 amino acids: CASSISGTGRFNYGYTF. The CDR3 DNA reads TGTGCCAGTAGTATCTCAGGGACAGGGAGATTCAACTATGGCTACACCTTC. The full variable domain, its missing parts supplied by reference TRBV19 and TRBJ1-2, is DGGITQSPKYLFRKEGQNVTLSCEQNLNHDAMYWYRQDPGQGLRLIYYSQIVNDFQKGDIAEGYSVSREKKESFPLTVTSAQKNPTAFYLCASSISGTGRFNYGYTFGSGTRLTVV.

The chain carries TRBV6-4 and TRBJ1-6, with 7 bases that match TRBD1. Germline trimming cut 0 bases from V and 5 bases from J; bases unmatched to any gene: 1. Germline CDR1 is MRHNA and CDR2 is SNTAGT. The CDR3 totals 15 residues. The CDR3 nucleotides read TGTGCCAGCAGTGACTCAGGGGGCGATAATTCACCCCTCCACTTT. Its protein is CASSDSGGDNSPLHF.

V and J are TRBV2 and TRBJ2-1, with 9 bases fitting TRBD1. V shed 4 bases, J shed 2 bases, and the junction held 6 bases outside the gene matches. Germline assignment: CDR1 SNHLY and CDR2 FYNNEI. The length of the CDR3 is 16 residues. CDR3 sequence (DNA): TGTGCCAGCAGTGGGGCACGACAGGGGGCCTACAATGAGCAGTTCTTC. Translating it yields CASSGARQGAYNEQFF.

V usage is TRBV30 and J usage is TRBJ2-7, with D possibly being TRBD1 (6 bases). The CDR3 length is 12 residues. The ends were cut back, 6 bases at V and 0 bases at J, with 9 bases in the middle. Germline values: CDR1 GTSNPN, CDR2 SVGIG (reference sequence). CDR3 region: CACTGYSYEQYF. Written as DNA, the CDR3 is TGTGCCTGTACAGGGTACTCCTACGAGCAGTACTTC.

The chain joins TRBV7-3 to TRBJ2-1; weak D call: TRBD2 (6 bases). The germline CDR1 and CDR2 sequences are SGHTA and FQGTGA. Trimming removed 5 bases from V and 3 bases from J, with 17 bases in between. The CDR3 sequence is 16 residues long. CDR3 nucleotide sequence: TGTGCCAGCAGCCCCAGTGGGACTTCTGACTACAATGAGCAGTTCTTC. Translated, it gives CASSPSGTSDYNEQFF. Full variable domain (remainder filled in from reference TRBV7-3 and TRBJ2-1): GAGVSQTPSNKVTEKGKYVELRCDPISGHTALYWYRQSLGQGPEFLIYFQGTGAADDSGLPNDRFFAVRPEGSVSTLKIQRTERGDSAVYLCASSPSGTSDYNEQFFGPGTRLTVL.

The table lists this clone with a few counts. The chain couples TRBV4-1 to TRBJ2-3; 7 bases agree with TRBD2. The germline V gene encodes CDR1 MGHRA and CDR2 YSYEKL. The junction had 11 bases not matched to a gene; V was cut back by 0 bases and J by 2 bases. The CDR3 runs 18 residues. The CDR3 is CASSQEKRGGSITDTQYF. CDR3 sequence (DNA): TGCGCCAGCAGCCAAGAAAAACGGGGCGGGAGTATCACAGATACGCAGTATTTT.

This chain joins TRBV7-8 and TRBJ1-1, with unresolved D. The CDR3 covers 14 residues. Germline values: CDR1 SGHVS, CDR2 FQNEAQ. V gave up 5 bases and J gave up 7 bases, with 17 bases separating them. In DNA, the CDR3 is TGTGCCAGCAGCCTTTCCTGGGCAAGTAGTGAAGCTTTCTTT. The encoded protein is CASSLSWASSEAFF.

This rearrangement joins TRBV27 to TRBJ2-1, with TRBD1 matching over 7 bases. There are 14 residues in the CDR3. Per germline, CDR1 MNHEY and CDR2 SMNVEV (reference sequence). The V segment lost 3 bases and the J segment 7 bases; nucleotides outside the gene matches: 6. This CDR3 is CASSFRTGGNEQFF. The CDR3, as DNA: TGTGCCAGCAGTTTTCGGACAGGCGGGAATGAGCAGTTCTTC.

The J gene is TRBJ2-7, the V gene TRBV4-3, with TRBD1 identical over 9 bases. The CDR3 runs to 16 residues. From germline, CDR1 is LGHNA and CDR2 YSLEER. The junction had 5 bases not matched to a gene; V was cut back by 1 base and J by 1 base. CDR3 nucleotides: TGCGCCAGCAGCCAAGTTGCCGGACAGGGGTCCTACGAGCAGTACTTC. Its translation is CASSQVAGQGSYEQYF.

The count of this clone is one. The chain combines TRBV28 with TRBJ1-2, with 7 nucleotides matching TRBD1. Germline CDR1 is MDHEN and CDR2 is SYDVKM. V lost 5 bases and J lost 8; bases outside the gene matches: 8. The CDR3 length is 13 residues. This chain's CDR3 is CASSHQGVDGYTF. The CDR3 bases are TGTGCCAGCAGTCACCAGGGGGTCGACGGCTACACCTTC.

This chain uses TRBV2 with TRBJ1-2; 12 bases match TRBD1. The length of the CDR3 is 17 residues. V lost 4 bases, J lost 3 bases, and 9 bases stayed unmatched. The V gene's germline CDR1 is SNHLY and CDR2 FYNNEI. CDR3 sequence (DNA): TGTGCCAGCAGTGTCCCGGGACAGGGGGCAGAGGACTATGGCTACACCTTC. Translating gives CASSVPGQGAEDYGYTF.

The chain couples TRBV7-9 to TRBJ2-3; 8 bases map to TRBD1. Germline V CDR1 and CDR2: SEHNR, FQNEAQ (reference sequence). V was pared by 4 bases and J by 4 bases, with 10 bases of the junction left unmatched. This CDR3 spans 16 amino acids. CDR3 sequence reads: CASSSPGQGEADTQYF. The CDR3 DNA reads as TGTGCCAGCAGCTCACCTGGACAGGGTGAGGCAGATACGCAGTATTTT.

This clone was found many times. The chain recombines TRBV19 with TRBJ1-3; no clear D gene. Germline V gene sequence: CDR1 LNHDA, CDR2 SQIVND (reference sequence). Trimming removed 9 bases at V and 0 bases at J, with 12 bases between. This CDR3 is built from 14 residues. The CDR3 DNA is TGTGCCAGCCAGATGGTTTTCTCTGGAAACACCATATATTTT. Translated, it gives CASQMVFSGNTIYF. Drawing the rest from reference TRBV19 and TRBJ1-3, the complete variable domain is DGGITQSPKYLFRKEGQNVTLSCEQNLNHDAMYWYRQDPGQGLRLIYYSQIVNDFQKGDIAEGYSVSREKKESFPLTVTSAQKNPTAFYLCASQMVFSGNTIYFGEGSWLTVV.

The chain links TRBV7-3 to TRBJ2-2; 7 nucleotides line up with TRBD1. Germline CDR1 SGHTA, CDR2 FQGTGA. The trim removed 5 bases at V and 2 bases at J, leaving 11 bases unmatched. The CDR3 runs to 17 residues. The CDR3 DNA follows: TGTGCCAGCAGCCCGTCACCTGGGACAGCAAACACCGGGGAGCTGTTTTTT. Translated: CASSPSPGTANTGELFF.

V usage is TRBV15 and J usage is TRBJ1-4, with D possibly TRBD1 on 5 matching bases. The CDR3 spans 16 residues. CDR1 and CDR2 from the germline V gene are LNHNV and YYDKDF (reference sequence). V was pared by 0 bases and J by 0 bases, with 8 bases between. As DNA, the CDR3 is TGTGCCACCAGCAGAGAACCAGGGTCAACTAATGAAAAACTGTTTTTT. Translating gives CATSREPGSTNEKLFF.

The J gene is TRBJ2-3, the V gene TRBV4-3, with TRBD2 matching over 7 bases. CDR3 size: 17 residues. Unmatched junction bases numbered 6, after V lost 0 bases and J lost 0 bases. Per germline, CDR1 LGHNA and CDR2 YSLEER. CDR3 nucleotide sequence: TGCGCCAGCAGCCAAGAGTCGCTAGCGGCTAGCACAGATACGCAGTATTTT. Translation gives CASSQESLAASTDTQYF.

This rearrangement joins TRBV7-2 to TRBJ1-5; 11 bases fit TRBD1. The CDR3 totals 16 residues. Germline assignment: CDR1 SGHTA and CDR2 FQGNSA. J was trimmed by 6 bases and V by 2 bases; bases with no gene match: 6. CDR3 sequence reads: CASSLNIGTGGQPQHF. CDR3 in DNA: TGTGCCAGCAGCTTAAATATCGGGACAGGGGGTCAGCCCCAGCATTTT.

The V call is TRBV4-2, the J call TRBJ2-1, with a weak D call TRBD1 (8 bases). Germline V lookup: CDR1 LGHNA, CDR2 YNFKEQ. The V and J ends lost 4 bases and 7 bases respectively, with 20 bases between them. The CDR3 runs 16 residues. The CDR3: CASSPQGEGIWNEQFF. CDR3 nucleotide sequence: TGTGCCAGCAGCCCACAGGGGGAGGGGATTTGGAATGAGCAGTTCTTC.

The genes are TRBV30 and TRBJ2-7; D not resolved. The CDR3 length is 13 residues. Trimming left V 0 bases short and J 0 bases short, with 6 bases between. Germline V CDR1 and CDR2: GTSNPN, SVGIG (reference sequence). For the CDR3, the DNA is TGTGCCTGGAGTGTACAAACCTCCTACGAGCAGTACTTC. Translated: CAWSVQTSYEQYF.